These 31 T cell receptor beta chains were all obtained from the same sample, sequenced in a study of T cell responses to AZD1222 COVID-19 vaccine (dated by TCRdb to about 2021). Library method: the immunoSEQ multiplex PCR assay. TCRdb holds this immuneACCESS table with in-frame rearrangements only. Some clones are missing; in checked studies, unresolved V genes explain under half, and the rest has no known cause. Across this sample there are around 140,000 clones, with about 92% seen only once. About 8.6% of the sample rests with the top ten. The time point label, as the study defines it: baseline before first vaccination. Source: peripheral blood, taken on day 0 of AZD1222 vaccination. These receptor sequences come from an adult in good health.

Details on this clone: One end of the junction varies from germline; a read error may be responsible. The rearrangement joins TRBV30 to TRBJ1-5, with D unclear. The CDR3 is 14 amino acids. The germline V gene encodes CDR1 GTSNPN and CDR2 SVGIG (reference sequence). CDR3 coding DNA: TGTGCCTGGAGTGTACTGGAGGATAATCAACCCCAGCATTTT. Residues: CAWSVLEDNQPQHF. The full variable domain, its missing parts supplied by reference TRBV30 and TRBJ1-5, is SQTIHQWPATLVQPVGSPLSLECTVEGTSNPNLYWYRQAAGRGLQLLFYSVGIGQISSEVPQNLSASRPQDRQFILSSKKLLLSDSGFYLCAWSVLEDNQPQHFGDGTRLSIL.

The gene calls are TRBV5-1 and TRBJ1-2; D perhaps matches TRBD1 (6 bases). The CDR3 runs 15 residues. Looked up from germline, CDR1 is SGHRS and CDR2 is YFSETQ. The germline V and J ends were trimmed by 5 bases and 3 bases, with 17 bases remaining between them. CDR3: CASSVLGGTYYGYTF. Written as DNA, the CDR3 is TGCGCCAGCAGTGTGCTTGGGGGCACCTACTATGGCTACACCTTC.

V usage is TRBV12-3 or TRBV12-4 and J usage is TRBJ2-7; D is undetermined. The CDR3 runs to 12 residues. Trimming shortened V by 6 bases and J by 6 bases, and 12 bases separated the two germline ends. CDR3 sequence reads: CASSKYPGEQYF. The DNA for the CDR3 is TGTGCCAGCAGCAAATACCCGGGCGAGCAGTACTTC.

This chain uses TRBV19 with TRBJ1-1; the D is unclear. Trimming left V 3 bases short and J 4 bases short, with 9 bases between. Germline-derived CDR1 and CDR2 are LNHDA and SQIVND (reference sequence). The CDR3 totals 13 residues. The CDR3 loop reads CASSMIVGTEAFF. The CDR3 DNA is TGTGCCAGTAGTATGATCGTAGGCACTGAAGCTTTCTTT.

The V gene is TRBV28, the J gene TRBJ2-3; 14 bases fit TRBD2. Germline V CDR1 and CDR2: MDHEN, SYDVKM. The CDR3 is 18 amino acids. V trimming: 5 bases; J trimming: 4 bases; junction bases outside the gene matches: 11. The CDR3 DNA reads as TGTGCCAGCAGTCCAAGACTAGCGGGGGGGATGGTATCAGATACGCAGTATTTT. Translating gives CASSPRLAGGMVSDTQYF.

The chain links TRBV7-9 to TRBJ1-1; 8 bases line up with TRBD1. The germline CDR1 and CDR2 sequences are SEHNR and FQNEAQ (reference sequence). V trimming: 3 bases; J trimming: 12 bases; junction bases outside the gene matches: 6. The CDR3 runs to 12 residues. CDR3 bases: TGTGCCAGCAGCTTCCGACAGGGGAGGTCTTTCTTT. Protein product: CASSFRQGRSFF.

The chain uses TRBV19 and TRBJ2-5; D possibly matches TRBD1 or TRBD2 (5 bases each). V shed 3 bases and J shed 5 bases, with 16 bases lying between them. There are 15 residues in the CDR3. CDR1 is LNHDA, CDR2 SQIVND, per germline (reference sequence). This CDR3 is CASSIGLQERETQYF. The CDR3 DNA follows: TGTGCCAGTAGTATCGGGTTACAGGAGCGGGAGACCCAGTACTTC.

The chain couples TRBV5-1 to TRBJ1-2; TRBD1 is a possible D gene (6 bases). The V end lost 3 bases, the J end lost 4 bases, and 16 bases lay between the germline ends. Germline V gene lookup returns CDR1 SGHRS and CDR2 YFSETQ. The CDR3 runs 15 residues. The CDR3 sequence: CASSSSGRGGYGYTF. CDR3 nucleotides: TGCGCCAGCAGCTCCTCCGGGAGGGGGGGCTATGGCTACACCTTC. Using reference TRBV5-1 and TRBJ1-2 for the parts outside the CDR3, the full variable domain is KAGVTQTPRYLIKTRGQQVTLSCSPISGHRSVSWYQQTPGQGLQFLFEYFSETQRNKGNFPGRFSGRQFSNSRSEMNVSTLELGDSALYLCASSSSGRGGYGYTFGSGTRLTVV.

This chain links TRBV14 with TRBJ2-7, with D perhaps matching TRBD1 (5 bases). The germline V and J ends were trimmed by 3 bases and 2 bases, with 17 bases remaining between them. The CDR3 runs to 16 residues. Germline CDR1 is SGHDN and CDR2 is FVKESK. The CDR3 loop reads CASSHDVTVRTYEQYF. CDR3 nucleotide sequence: TGTGCCAGCAGCCATGACGTGACAGTGAGAACCTACGAGCAGTACTTC.

CDR3 nucleotides: TGCGCCAGCAGCCAAGATTCACCCCTCCACTTT. It translates to CASSQDSPLHF. The V gene is TRBV4-1, the J gene TRBJ1-6, with D uncertain. CDR3 size: 11 residues. The germline V gene has CDR1 MGHRA and CDR2 YSYEKL. The V end lost 0 bases, the J end lost 9 bases, and 0 bases lay between the germline ends.

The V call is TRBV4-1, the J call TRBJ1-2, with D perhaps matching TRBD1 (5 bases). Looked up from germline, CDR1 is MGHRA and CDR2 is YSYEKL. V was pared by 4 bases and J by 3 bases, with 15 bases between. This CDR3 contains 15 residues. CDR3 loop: CASSRGTFGDYGYTF. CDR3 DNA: TGCGCCAGCAGCCGCGGGACCTTTGGCGACTATGGCTACACCTTC.

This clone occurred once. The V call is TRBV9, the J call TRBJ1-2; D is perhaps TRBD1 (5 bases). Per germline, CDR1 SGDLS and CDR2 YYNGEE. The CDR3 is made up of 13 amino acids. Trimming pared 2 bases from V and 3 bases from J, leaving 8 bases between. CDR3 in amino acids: CASSVEQDYGYTF. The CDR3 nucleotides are TGTGCCAGCAGCGTCGAACAGGACTATGGCTACACCTTC.

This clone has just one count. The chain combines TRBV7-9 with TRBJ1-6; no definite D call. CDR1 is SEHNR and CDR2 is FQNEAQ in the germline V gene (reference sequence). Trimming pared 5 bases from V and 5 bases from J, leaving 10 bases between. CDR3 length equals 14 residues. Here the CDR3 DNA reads TGTGCCAGCAGCCGGATGGCCGATAATTCACCCCTCCACTTT. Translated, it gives CASSRMADNSPLHF.

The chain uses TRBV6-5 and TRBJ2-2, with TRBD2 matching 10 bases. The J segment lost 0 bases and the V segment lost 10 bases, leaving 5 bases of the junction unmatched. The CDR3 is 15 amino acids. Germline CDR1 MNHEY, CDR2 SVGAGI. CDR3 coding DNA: TGTGCCACCCGAGCGGGGGGGACGAACACCGGGGAGCTGTTTTTT. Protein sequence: CATRAGGTNTGELFF.

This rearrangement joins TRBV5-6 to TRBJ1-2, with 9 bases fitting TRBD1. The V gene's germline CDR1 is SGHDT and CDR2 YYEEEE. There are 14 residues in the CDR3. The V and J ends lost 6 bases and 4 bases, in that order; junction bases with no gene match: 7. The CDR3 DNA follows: TGTGCCAGCAAGTTTGGGACAGGGACCTATGGCTACACCTTC. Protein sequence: CASKFGTGTYGYTF.

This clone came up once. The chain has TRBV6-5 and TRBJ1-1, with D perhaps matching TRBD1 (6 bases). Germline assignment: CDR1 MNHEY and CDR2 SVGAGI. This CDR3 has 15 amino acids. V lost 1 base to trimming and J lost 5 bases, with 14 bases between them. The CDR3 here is CASSYYRVAGTEAFF. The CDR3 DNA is TGTGCCAGCAGTTACTACAGGGTAGCGGGGACTGAAGCTTTCTTT.

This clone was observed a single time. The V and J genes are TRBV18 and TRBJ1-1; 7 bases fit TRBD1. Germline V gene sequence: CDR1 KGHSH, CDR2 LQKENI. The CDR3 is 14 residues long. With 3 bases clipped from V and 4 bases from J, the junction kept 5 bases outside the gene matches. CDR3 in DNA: TGTGCCAGCTCACCGAAGACAGGGAGCACTGAAGCTTTCTTT. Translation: CASSPKTGSTEAFF.

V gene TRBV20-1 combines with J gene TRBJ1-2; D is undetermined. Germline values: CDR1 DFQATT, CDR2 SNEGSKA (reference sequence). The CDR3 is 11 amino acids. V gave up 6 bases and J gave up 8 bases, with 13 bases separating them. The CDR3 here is CSAPNSDGYTF. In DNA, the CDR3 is TGCAGTGCCCCGAACAGCGACGGCTACACCTTC.

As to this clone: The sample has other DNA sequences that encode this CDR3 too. Here the CDR3 reads CASSLGGGQPQHF. In DNA, the CDR3 is TGTGCCAGCAGCTTGGGGGGAGGTCAGCCCCAGCATTTT. The chain links TRBV5-6 to TRBJ1-5; D uncertain. CDR1 and CDR2 (germline): SGHDT, YYEEEE. Trimming cost V 0 bases and J 6 bases, with 7 bases left between them. The CDR3 runs 13 residues.

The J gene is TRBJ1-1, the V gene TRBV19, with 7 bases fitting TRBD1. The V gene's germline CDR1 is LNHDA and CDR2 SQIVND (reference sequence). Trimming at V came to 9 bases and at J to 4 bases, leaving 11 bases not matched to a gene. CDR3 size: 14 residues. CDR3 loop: CASQVRGLVTEAFF. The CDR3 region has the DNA TGTGCCAGCCAAGTTAGGGGGCTGGTCACTGAAGCTTTCTTT.

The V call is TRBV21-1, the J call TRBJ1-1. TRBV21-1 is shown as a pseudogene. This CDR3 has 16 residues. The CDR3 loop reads CASSTPNRRSNTEAFF. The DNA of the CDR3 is TGTGCCAGCAGCACGCCAAATCGAAGAAGCAACACTGAAGCTTTCTTT.

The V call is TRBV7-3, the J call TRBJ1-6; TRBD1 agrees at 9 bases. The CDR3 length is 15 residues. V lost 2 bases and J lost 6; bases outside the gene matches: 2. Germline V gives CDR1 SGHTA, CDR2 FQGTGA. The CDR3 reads CASSLQGQGNSPLHF. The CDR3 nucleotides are TGTGCCAGCAGCTTACAGGGACAGGGTAATTCACCCCTCCACTTT.

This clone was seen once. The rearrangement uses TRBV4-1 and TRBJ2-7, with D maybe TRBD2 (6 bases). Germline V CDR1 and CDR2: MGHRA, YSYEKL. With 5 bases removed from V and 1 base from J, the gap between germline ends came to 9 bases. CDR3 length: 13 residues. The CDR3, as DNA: TGCGCCAGCAGCACCCGGGAGTCCTACGAGCAGTACTTC. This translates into CASSTRESYEQYF.

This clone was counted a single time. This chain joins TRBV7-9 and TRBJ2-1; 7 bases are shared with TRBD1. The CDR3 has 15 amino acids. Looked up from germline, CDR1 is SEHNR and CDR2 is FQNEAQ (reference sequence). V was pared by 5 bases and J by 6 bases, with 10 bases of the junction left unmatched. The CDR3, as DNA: TGTGCCAGCAGCACCTACAGGGGATCGCTCAATGAGCAGTTCTTC. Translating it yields CASSTYRGSLNEQFF. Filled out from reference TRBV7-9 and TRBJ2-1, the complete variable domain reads DTGVSQNPRHKITKRGQNVTFRCDPISEHNRLYWYRQTLGQGPEFLTYFQNEAQLEKSRLLSDRFSAERPKGSFSTLEIQRTEQGDSAMYLCASSTYRGSLNEQFFGPGTRLTVL.

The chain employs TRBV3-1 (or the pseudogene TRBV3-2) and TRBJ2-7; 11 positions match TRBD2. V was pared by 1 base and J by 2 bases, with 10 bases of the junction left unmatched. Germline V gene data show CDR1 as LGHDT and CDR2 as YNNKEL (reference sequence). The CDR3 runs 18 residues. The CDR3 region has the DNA TGTGCCAGCAGCCAAGTCCCCCTCGGTAGCGGGGGGGCCTACGAGCAGTACTTC. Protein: CASSQVPLGSGGAYEQYF.

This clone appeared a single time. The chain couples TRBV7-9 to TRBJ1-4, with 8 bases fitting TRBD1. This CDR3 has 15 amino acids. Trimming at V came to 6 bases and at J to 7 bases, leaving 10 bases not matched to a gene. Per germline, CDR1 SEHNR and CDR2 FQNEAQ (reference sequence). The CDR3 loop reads CASRQTGTGGEKLFF. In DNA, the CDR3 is TGTGCCAGCAGACAAACCGGGACAGGTGGTGAAAAACTGTTTTTT.

CDR3 amino acids: CASSEGQGARNQPQHF. CDR3 bases: TGTGCCAGCAGCGAAGGACAGGGTGCAAGGAATCAGCCCCAGCATTTT. The chain joins TRBV7-9 to TRBJ1-5; 8 nucleotides match TRBD1. This CDR3 has 16 residues. The V gene's germline CDR1 is SEHNR and CDR2 FQNEAQ (reference sequence). The J segment lost 4 bases and the V segment lost 5 bases, leaving 10 bases of the junction unmatched.

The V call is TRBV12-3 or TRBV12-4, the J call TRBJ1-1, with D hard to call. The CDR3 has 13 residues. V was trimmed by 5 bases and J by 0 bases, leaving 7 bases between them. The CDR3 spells CASSPLVNTEAFF. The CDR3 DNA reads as TGTGCCAGCAGTCCACTCGTGAACACTGAAGCTTTCTTT.

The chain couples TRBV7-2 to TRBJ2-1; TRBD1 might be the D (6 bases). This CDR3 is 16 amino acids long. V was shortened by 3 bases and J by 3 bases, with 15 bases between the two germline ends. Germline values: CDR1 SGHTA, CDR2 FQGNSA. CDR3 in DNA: TGTGCCAGCAGCTTGAACAGCCGAGGGGGCTACAATGAGCAGTTCTTC. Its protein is CASSLNSRGGYNEQFF.

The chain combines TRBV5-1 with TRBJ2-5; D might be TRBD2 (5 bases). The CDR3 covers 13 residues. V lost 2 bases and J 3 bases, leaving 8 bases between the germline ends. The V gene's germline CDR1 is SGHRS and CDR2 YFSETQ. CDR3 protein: CASSFGEKETQYF. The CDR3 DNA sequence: TGCGCCAGCAGCTTCGGGGAAAAAGAGACCCAGTACTTC.

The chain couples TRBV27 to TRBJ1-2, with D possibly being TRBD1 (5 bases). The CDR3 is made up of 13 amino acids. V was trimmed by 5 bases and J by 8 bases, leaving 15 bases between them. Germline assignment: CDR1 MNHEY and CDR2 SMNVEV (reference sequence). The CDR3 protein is CASSQFQGRGYTF. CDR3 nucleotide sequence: TGTGCCAGCAGTCAGTTCCAGGGAAGGGGCTACACCTTC.